The clone carrying this T cell receptor beta chain was recorded a few times. The antigen is undetermined. An Oncomine TCR Beta short-read assay was used to sequence the DNA from cultured CD4+ T cells. TCRdb fed the PCR reads into MiXCR, producing one record per CDR3 protein. The table shows 4,000 to 5,000 distinct CDR3 sequences, with roughly three fifths occurring only once. Specified treatment: roughly 10-day PBMC culture with coronavirus spike peptide pools or control peptides (ViraFEST assay). Peptide pool stimulation in ViraFEST expanded antigen-specific T cells, whose TCRs were then sequenced. PBMCs were cultured at two million per well with 8 to 10 IU/ml IL-2 and 10 ug/ml peptide pools. The length of the CDR3 is 14 residues. The germline V gene has CDR1 DFQATT and CDR2 SNEGSKA (reference sequence). The V gene lost 3 bases and the J gene lost 4 bases, with 15 bases spanning the gap. This record belongs to a study of vaccination and CD4 T cells after COVID-19. General study results and limits: SARS-CoV-2-reactive clonotype medians increased from roughly 19 to 38, not significantly.

Sequencing was done on a sample of CD4+ T cells from blood, cultured in vitro. This TCR came from a human donor who had recovered from COVID-19. This chain connects TRBV20-1 to TRBJ1-2; D perhaps matches TRBD1 (5 bases). The CDR3 loop reads CSASPGEAGYGYTF. The CDR3 DNA sequence: TGCAGTGCTAGCCCGGGGGAGGCAGGCTATGGCTACACCTTC.